The 7 T cell receptor beta chains below come from one sample, sequenced in a study of OX40 agonist ivuxolimab in advanced cancers. The repertoire was sequenced with immunoSEQ multiplex PCR; TCRdb's copy has only in-frame clones and lacks some. The profile shows tens of thousands of clones, around 87% of them singletons. Material: CD4+ or CD8+ T cells sorted from blood, obtained in a trial of the OX40 agonist ivuxolimab. The receptors stem from an adult with an advanced solid tumor such as melanoma, head and neck, liver or kidney cancer.

V and J are TRBV5-4 and TRBJ2-7; D not resolved. V was pared by 5 bases and J by 2 bases, with 11 bases between. Germline V gene lookup returns CDR1 SGHNT and CDR2 YYREEE (reference sequence). The CDR3 spans 13 residues. CDR3 sequence: CASSYGRPYEQYF. The CDR3 region has the DNA TGTGCCAGCAGTTACGGGCGGCCCTACGAGCAGTACTTC.

The chain links TRBV7-2 to TRBJ1-3, with D hard to call. Trimming pared 5 bases from V and 4 bases from J, leaving 6 bases between. CDR1 and CDR2 (germline): SGHTA, FQGNSA. The CDR3 totals 12 residues. CDR3 residues: CASSRTGNTIYF. CDR3 in DNA: TGTGCCAGCAGCCGTACAGGAAACACCATATATTTT.

V and J are TRBV6-1 and TRBJ2-7, with D possibly matching TRBD1 (6 bases). Trimming took off 8 bases at V and 3 bases at J, with 14 bases between the two ends. The CDR3 spans 13 residues. CDR1 is MNHNS, CDR2 SASEGT, per germline. The CDR3 protein is CASGLGQHYEQYF. The CDR3 DNA sequence: TGTGCCAGCGGGTTAGGACAGCACTACGAGCAGTACTTC.

The rearrangement joins TRBV4-1 to TRBJ2-5; D not certain. Germline V CDR1 and CDR2: MGHRA, YSYEKL. V lost 0 bases, J lost 4 bases, and 12 bases lay in between. The CDR3 is made up of 15 amino acids. The CDR3 sequence: CASSQERTTGETQYF. CDR3 DNA sequence: TGCGCCAGCAGCCAAGAGAGGACCACTGGAGAGACCCAGTACTTC.

This clone came up a few times. The chain is built from TRBV19 and TRBJ2-7; 13 nucleotides match TRBD2. The CDR3 is made up of 18 amino acids. V was clipped by 0 bases and J by 5 bases; unmatched bases: 10. In germline, CDR1 is LNHDA, CDR2 SQIVND (reference sequence). The chain's CDR3 is CASSIDGTSGELGDEQYF. CDR3 DNA sequence: TGTGCCAGTAGTATAGATGGGACTAGCGGGGAGCTCGGGGACGAGCAGTACTTC.

The V and J genes are TRBV6-6 and TRBJ2-7, with 7 bases that match TRBD1. V lost 5 bases and J lost 5; bases outside the gene matches: 9. Germline CDR1 and CDR2: MNHNY and SVGAGI (reference sequence). The CDR3 covers 14 residues. The CDR3 here is CASSQLPRGNEQYF. CDR3 sequence (DNA): TGTGCCAGCAGTCAATTACCCAGGGGGAACGAGCAGTACTTC.

The chain has TRBV18 and TRBJ1-1; D perhaps matches TRBD1 (6 bases). V was trimmed by 3 bases and J by 1 base, leaving 9 bases between them. The germline CDR1 and CDR2 sequences are KGHSH and LQKENI. The CDR3 spans 14 residues. CDR3 residues: CASSPSTGNTEAFF. The CDR3 bases are TGTGCCAGCTCACCGTCGACAGGGAACACTGAAGCTTTCTTT.